This TCR beta chain stems from a study of cytomegalovirus exposure and HLA in healthy donors. Study findings and constraints: Clusters of TCRs from the first cohort tended to co-occur in the roughly 120 validation repertoires (as a later analysis found).

Measured with immunoSEQ multiplex PCR; TCRdb has only the in-frame clones, and not every one. The sample has around 150,000 clones, 89% seen once; the top ten hold over 4%. This CDR3 is 15 amino acids long. The germline V gene encodes CDR1 MNHEY and CDR2 SMNVEV (reference sequence). V dropped 8 bases and J dropped 9; count of bases not matched to a gene: 10. On this clone: The antigen remains unidentified.

The donors were part of the 120-subject validation cohort, which stood apart from the approximately 670-subject first cohort. This TCR was sampled from a man between 18 and 35 years old in good health and CMV-seropositive. The sequenced material came from PBMCs. This chain connects TRBV27 to TRBJ2-1; 13 nucleotides line up with TRBD2. CDR3 coding DNA: TGTGCCAGCCTCCGGACTAGCGGGAGTTTGGGTGAGCAGTTCTTC. It encodes CASLRTSGSLGEQFF.